Listed below are T cell receptor beta chains from one sample, sequenced in a study of glioma-infiltrating T cells after dendritic cell vaccination. The table came from immunoSEQ multiplex PCR; TCRdb's copy has only in-frame clones and leaves some out. The data contain fewer than 85,000 clones, about 76% of them seen just once; the ten biggest clones take up roughly 7.9%. The source material was blood, sampled before dendritic cell vaccination. The receptors were sampled from a human donor with glioblastoma. Both conserved end residues are part of each CDR3. D genes are given only for firm matches. Some rows have no size entry. The others give once, few or many, or a class for an expanded clone.

v_call: TRBV19; j_call: TRBJ1-2; d_call: -; clone_size: -; cdr3_nt: TGTGCCAGTAGTATAGTGGGAGGGACGTACTATGCTGGCTACACCTTC; cdr3_aa: CASSIVGGTYYAGYTF
v_call: TRBV7-8; j_call: TRBJ1-5; d_call: -; clone_size: -; cdr3_nt: TGTGCCAGCAGTCGGGGAGGGAACAATCAGCCCCAGCATTTT; cdr3_aa: CASSRGGNNQPQHF
v_call: TRBV6-6; j_call: TRBJ1-2; d_call: TRBD1; clone_size: -; cdr3_nt: TGTGCCATGAGACAGGGTGCTAACTATGGCTACACCTTC; cdr3_aa: CAMRQGANYGYTF
v_call: TRBV5-6; j_call: TRBJ1-2; d_call: -; clone_size: -; cdr3_nt: TGTGCCAGCCTGCTCGAGCGGGTGAGAGACTATGGCTACACCTTC; cdr3_aa: CASLLERVRDYGYTF
v_call: TRBV2; j_call: TRBJ2-7; d_call: TRBD1; clone_size: -; cdr3_nt: TGTGCCATCGGGACAGACCTTTCCTACGAGCAGTACTTC; cdr3_aa: CAIGTDLSYEQYF
v_call: TRBV28; j_call: TRBJ1-4; d_call: -; clone_size: -; cdr3_nt: TGTGCCAGCAGTCCCCCGACAGGTAGTAATGAAAAACTGTTTTTT; cdr3_aa: CASSPPTGSNEKLFF
v_call: TRBV6-5; j_call: TRBJ2-7; d_call: -; clone_size: -; cdr3_nt: TGTGCCAGCAGTTACTCTGGGGGGGGCCTCGAGCAGTACTTC; cdr3_aa: CASSYSGGGLEQYF
v_call: TRBV6-5; j_call: TRBJ1-2; d_call: -; clone_size: few; cdr3_nt: TGTGCCAGCAGTTACTCGGGGGTCACAGGGTCGGGTGGCTACACCTTC; cdr3_aa: CASSYSGVTGSGGYTF
v_call: TRBV4-3; j_call: TRBJ2-5; d_call: TRBD1; clone_size: -; cdr3_nt: TGCGCCAGCAGCCAAGATCGTTGGGGTGGACAGGGGGAAGAGACCCAGTACTTC; cdr3_aa: CASSQDRWGGQGEETQYF
v_call: TRBV5-1; j_call: TRBJ1-5; d_call: -; clone_size: -; cdr3_nt: TGCGCCAGCAGCCCTGGGACAAACAATCAGCCCCAGCATTTT; cdr3_aa: CASSPGTNNQPQHF
v_call: TRBV7-9; j_call: TRBJ2-5; d_call: TRBD2; clone_size: -; cdr3_nt: TGTGCCAGCAGCAACCCGGGAGGGGAGACCCAGTACTTC; cdr3_aa: CASSNPGGETQYF
v_call: TRBV5-4; j_call: TRBJ2-5; d_call: TRBD2; clone_size: once; cdr3_nt: TGTGCCAGCAGCAGGACTAGCGGGGGGGAGGAGACCCAGTACTTC; cdr3_aa: CASSRTSGGEETQYF
v_call: TRBV27; j_call: TRBJ2-3; d_call: TRBD2; clone_size: -; cdr3_nt: TGTGCCAGCAGCTTGTCGGGGGGTGTAGATACGCAGTATTTT; cdr3_aa: CASSLSGGVDTQYF
v_call: TRBV6-6; j_call: TRBJ1-5; d_call: TRBD1; clone_size: -; cdr3_nt: TGTGCCAGCAGGGGGGGACAGGGGGGTAACAATCAGCCCCAGCATTTT; cdr3_aa: CASRGGQGGNNQPQHF
v_call: TRBV4-1; j_call: TRBJ1-1; d_call: -; clone_size: -; cdr3_nt: TGCGCCAGCAGCCAAGCCCTGGGAGTGAACACTGAAGCTTTCTTT; cdr3_aa: CASSQALGVNTEAFF
v_call: TRBV7-2; j_call: TRBJ1-2; d_call: -; clone_size: few; cdr3_nt: TGTGCCAGCAGCTTAAATCCCAGGGCAACTAACTATGGCTACACCTTC; cdr3_aa: CASSLNPRATNYGYTF
v_call: TRBV6-6; j_call: TRBJ1-5; d_call: -; clone_size: few; cdr3_nt: TGTGCCAGCAGTCGCAGGGATCAGCCCCAGCATTTT; cdr3_aa: CASSRRDQPQHF
v_call: TRBV9; j_call: TRBJ1-1; d_call: -; clone_size: -; cdr3_nt: TGTGCCAGCAGCGTAGATAATCTTGAAGCTTTCTTT; cdr3_aa: CASSVDNLEAFF
v_call: TRBV30; j_call: TRBJ1-5; d_call: -; clone_size: -; cdr3_nt: TGTGCCTGGAATGGGGGGTGGGAGCAGCCCCAGCATTTT; cdr3_aa: CAWNGGWEQPQHF
v_call: TRBV11-1; j_call: TRBJ2-3; d_call: -; clone_size: few; cdr3_nt: TGTGCCAGCAGTCCTCAGGGGAGAGGCACAGATACGCAGTATTTT; cdr3_aa: CASSPQGRGTDTQYF
v_call: TRBV7-2; j_call: TRBJ2-3; d_call: -; clone_size: -; cdr3_nt: TGTGCCAGCAGCTTAGTGGCCAGGGGGGCAGATACGCAGTATTTT; cdr3_aa: CASSLVARGADTQYF
v_call: TRBV11-1; j_call: TRBJ2-1; d_call: -; clone_size: -; cdr3_nt: TGTGCCAGCAGCTTAGCGAACCAGGGTGTAAATGAGCAGTTCTTC; cdr3_aa: CASSLANQGVNEQFF
v_call: TRBV19; j_call: TRBJ1-4; d_call: -; clone_size: few; cdr3_nt: TGTGCCAGTAGTATCCGGGAGGACGAAAAACTGTTTTTT; cdr3_aa: CASSIREDEKLFF